The source of this T cell receptor beta chain is a study of graft-versus-host responses after intestinal transplantation. Measured with immunoSEQ multiplex PCR; TCRdb has only the in-frame clones, and not every one. This sample has about 37,000 clones, with around 87% found just once. Lymphocytes from graft epithelium and lamina propria were isolated. Sequenced material: ileum tissue, taken around 200 days after intestinal transplant. The clonotype comes from a human patient who received an intestinal transplant, so some T cells may come from the graft donor.

CDR3 in DNA: TGTGCCATCGGTACAGGGCCGGGGTATGGCTACACCTTC. This codes for CAIGTGPGYGYTF. The chain is built from TRBV7-9 and TRBJ1-2, with D perhaps TRBD1 (6 bases). V lost 10 bases, J lost 5 bases, and 17 bases lay in between. CDR1 is SEHNR and CDR2 is FQNEAQ in the germline V gene (reference sequence). The CDR3 contains 13 residues.